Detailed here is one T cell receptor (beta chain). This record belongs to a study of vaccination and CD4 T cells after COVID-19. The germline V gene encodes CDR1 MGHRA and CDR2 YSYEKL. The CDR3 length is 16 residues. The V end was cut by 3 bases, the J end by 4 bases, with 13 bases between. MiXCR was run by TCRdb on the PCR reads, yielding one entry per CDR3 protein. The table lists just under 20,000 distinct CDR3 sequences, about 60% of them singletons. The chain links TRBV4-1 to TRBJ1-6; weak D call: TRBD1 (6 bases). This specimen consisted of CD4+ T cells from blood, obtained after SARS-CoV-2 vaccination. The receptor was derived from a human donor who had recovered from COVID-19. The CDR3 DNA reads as TGCGCCAGCAGCCAGCTGAGGACAGCTTATAATTCACCCCTCCACTTT. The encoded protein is CASSQLRTAYNSPLHF.